This T cell receptor (beta chain) was obtained from a study of regulatory T cells in long-lasting Graves disease. Findings and caveats of the study: Persistent Graves' cases showed lower TCR diversity than newly diagnosed cases. Samples came from peripheral blood alone, without thyroid tissue.

Arm-PCR of CDR3 regions with iRepertoire HTBI primers generated TCR beta libraries. TCRdb re-called the multiplex PCR reads with MiXCR, one entry per CDR3 protein. Of approximately 400,000 distinct CDR3 sequences in the sample, over 12% were seen once. The germline V gene has CDR1 MNHEY and CDR2 SVGEGT. V lost 2 bases, J lost 12 bases, and 5 bases stayed unmatched. This CDR3 has 14 residues. Time point described: newly diagnosed GD, antithyroid drugs for less than 3 months. The TCR library was made from RNA that had been extracted from PBMCs in TRIzol. This clonotype was seen at least ten times. Its specificity is not known. These data also featured in a second study, about T cells in Graves' hyperthyroidism and ophthalmopathy. From that report: It was considered stable Graves' hyperthyroidism when ophthalmopathy did not progress within 18 months.

The source is a woman in her thirties or forties with Graves disease. Source: peripheral blood mononuclear cells (PBMCs), taken at new diagnosis, from a patient treated with antithyroid drugs. The chain recombines TRBV6-2 or TRBV6-3 with TRBJ2-1; 12 nucleotides line up with TRBD2. DNA of the CDR3: TGTGCCAGCAGTTACCCGGGACTAGCGGGTGTGCAGTTCTTC. It codes for CASSYPGLAGVQFF.